This T cell receptor beta chain was sequenced for a study of T cell repertoires in cytomegalovirus infection (dated by TCRdb to about 2019). In the study overall: The HLA type of each donor mattered for the analysis, because public TCR beta signatures pointed to carriage of CMV infection along with the matching HLA type. Results the study describes overall, beyond this receptor: Cumulative frequency of public TCR beta family members discriminated carriers of CMV infection plus the relevant HLA type in this cohort and an independent approximately 370-donor cohort. The ex vivo response was dominated by HLA-C-restricted CMV-specific TCR beta clonotypes, which also provided the single most frequent clonotype in two of eight donors.

Reads for this sample came from an Illumina HiSeq 1500. TCRdb's own reprocessing of the public reads used fastp at Q25 and MiXCR and kept productive beta chains. For every CDR3 protein sequence, its rows merge into one entry that carries the most common genes and DNA. Counted in this sample were some 270,000 distinct CDR3 sequences; around 15% of them appeared once. Around half of the sample rests with the top ten. This clonotype was seen a handful of times. Its antigen is currently not known. No quality values exist for individual bases; no much larger clone is one base distant. Sample: CD8+ T cells from PBMCs. The clonotype was recovered from a human donor in good health (CMV status not recorded). Some clones in this sample may be carry-over from other donors' samples.

The nucleotide sequence is TGTGCCAGCAGTTATGGGGGGGGGCAGGGCGGGCAGTTCTTC. It translates as CASSYGGGQGGQFF. The chain was built from TRBV6-5 and TRBJ2-1, and perhaps TRBD2 as D gene, on 7 matching bases. The germline V gene sets CDR1 to MNHEY and CDR2 to SVGAGI. Trimming costs V 3 bases and J 12 bases, and their ends lie 18 bases apart. Spanning cysteine to phenylalanine, the CDR3 consists of 14 amino acids. CDR3 DNA is the only sequence kept; it has 42 bases, read in frame from the first base.